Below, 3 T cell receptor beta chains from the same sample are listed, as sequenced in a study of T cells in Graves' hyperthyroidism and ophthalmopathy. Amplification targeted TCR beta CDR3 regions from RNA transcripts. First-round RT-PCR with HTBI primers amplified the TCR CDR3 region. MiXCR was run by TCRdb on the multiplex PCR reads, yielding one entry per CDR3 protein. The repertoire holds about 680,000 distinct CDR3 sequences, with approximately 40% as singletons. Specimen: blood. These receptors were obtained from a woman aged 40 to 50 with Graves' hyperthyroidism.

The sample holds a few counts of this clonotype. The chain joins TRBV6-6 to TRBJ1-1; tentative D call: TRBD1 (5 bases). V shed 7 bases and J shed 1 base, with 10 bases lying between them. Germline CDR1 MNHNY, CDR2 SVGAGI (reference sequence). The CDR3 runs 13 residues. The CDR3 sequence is CASNRGTNTEAFF. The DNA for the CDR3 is TGTGCCAGCAATAGGGGTACGAACACTGAAGCTTTCTTT.

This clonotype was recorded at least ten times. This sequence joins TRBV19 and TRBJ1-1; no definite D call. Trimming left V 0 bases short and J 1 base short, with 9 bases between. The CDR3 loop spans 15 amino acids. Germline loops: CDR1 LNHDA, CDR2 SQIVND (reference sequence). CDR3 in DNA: TGTGCCAGTAGTATAGATCGTTCGGGGAACACTGAAGCTTTCTTT. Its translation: CASSIDRSGNTEAFF.

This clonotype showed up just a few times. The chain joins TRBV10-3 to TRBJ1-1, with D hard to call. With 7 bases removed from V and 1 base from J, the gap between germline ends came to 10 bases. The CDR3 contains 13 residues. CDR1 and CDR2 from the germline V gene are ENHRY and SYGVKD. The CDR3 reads CAIMAGQNTEAFF. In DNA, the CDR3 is TGTGCCATCATGGCTGGGCAGAACACTGAAGCTTTCTTT.